This passage covers 22 T cell receptor beta chains from one sample sequenced in a study of cytomegalovirus exposure and HLA in healthy donors. The PCR made use of 60 Vbeta and 13 Jbeta primers. Some clones are missing from TCRdb's copy, which holds only in-frame ones; the method was immunoSEQ multiplex PCR. The sample contains around 120,000 clones, around 74% of which appear only once. Source material: PBMCs. These receptors were taken from a man between 60 and 75 years old in good health and CMV-seropositive.

J is TRBJ2-7 and V is TRBV7-6; TRBD1 matches at 7 bases. The CDR3 contains 14 residues. The germline V gene encodes CDR1 SGHVS and CDR2 FNYEAQ. The V and J ends lost 5 bases and 4 bases, in that order; junction bases with no gene match: 8. This CDR3 reads CASSPITGDYEQYF. DNA for the CDR3: TGTGCCAGCAGCCCTATCACAGGGGATTACGAGCAGTACTTC.

This chain links TRBV4-1 with TRBJ1-5; weak D call: TRBD1 (5 bases). This CDR3 has 14 amino acids. The V end lost 4 bases, the J end lost 4 bases, and 11 bases lay between the germline ends. Per germline, CDR1 MGHRA and CDR2 YSYEKL. The CDR3 protein is CASSLSGGNQPQHF. As DNA, the CDR3 is TGCGCCAGCAGCCTTTCTGGGGGGAATCAGCCCCAGCATTTT.

The rearrangement uses TRBV5-5 and TRBJ2-3; weak D call: TRBD2 (6 bases). The germline gives CDR1 SGHKS, CDR2 YYEKEE (reference sequence). CDR3 length: 18 residues. V dropped 4 bases and J dropped 6 bases, with 27 bases sitting between them. The CDR3 is CASSQEADYSIYLDTQYF. For the CDR3, the DNA is TGTGCCAGCAGCCAGGAGGCGGACTATAGCATCTATCTGGATACGCAGTATTTT.

The chain has TRBV28 and TRBJ1-1; tentatively, D is TRBD1 (5 bases). The CDR3 consists of 15 residues. Germline CDR1 is MDHEN and CDR2 is SYDVKM. Trimming removed 5 bases from V and 4 bases from J, with 17 bases in between. CDR3 in amino acids: CASSNIQDLGTEAFF. CDR3 DNA: TGTGCCAGCAGTAATATACAGGATCTCGGCACTGAAGCTTTCTTT.

The V call is TRBV5-5, the J call TRBJ2-3; D possibly corresponds to TRBD2 (6 bases). Germline V CDR1 and CDR2: SGHKS, YYEKEE (reference sequence). The CDR3 sequence is 14 residues long. The ends were cut back, 5 bases at V and 6 bases at J, with 16 bases in the middle. DNA for the CDR3: TGTGCCAGCAGTCGAGGGCGGGGCGGGGATACGCAGTATTTT. Translation gives CASSRGRGGDTQYF.

This clone was detected once. The gene calls are TRBV4-1 and TRBJ2-1, with TRBD1 identical over 8 bases. Germline V gene data show CDR1 as MGHRA and CDR2 as YSYEKL. The CDR3 contains 16 residues. V shed 3 bases, J shed 4 bases, and the junction held 8 bases outside the gene matches. CDR3 in DNA: TGCGCCAGCAGCCACAGGGGGCGCAGGTTATACAATGAGCAGTTCTTC. Encoded protein: CASSHRGRRLYNEQFF.

The chain combines TRBV4-1 with TRBJ2-5; 16 positions agree with TRBD2. The V segment lost 4 bases and the J segment 5 bases; nucleotides outside the gene matches: 4. The V gene's germline CDR1 is MGHRA and CDR2 YSYEKL. CDR3 length: 16 amino acids. CDR3 coding DNA: TGCGCCAGCAGCCCGGGGACTAGCGGGAGGGGGGAGACCCAGTACTTC. Protein: CASSPGTSGRGETQYF.

The V and J genes are TRBV5-1 and TRBJ1-4; 8 nucleotides align to TRBD1. This CDR3 is built from 15 residues. CDR1 is SGHRS and CDR2 is YFSETQ in the germline V gene. With V trimmed by 3 bases and J by 7 bases, 8 bases remained unmatched. Written as DNA, the CDR3 is TGCGCCAGCAGCTACACAGGGGGTCTTTTTGAAAAACTGTTTTTT. Protein sequence: CASSYTGGLFEKLFF. The full variable domain, completed using reference TRBV5-1 and TRBJ1-4, is KAGVTQTPRYLIKTRGQQVTLSCSPISGHRSVSWYQQTPGQGLQFLFEYFSETQRNKGNFPGRFSGRQFSNSRSEMNVSTLELGDSALYLCASSYTGGLFEKLFFGSGTQLSVL.

This chain connects TRBV4-1 to TRBJ1-2; 7 nucleotides align to TRBD1. CDR1 is MGHRA, CDR2 YSYEKL, per germline. The ends lost 2 bases at V and 8 bases at J; junction bases unmatched: 14. This CDR3 has 16 residues. CDR3 in DNA: TGCGCCAGCAGCCAACGACTCGGAGACAGGGCGGAAGGCTACACCTTC. Translated: CASSQRLGDRAEGYTF.

The chain links TRBV5-6 to TRBJ1-6; no definite D call. Trimming pared 0 bases from V and 6 bases from J, leaving 7 bases between. Germline V CDR1 and CDR2: SGHDT, YYEEEE. This CDR3 is built from 14 residues. CDR3 in DNA: TGTGCCAGCAGCTTGGCTGGCGGTAATTCACCCCTCCACTTT. Translated, it gives CASSLAGGNSPLHF.

The chain combines TRBV7-3 with TRBJ1-1; D not resolved. The CDR3 spans 13 residues. Trimming cost V 5 bases and J 5 bases, with 12 bases left between them. Germline values: CDR1 SGHTA, CDR2 FQGTGA. The CDR3 bases are TGTGCCAGCAGCATAGAGGTTCGGACTGAAGCTTTCTTT. This codes for CASSIEVRTEAFF.

J is TRBJ2-5 and V is TRBV10-3; 12 positions agree with TRBD1. This CDR3 has 16 amino acids. Germline V gene lookup returns CDR1 ENHRY and CDR2 SYGVKD. The V and J ends lost 6 bases and 5 bases, in that order; junction bases with no gene match: 10. Written as DNA, the CDR3 is TGTGCCATCAGGACGGGACAGGGGGCGGATGGTGAGACCCAGTACTTC. Protein product: CAIRTGQGADGETQYF.

The chain couples TRBV7-2 to TRBJ1-2; 7 bases map to TRBD1. This CDR3 contains 14 residues. CDR1 and CDR2 from the germline V gene are SGHTA and FQGNSA. Germline trimming cut 4 bases from V and 3 bases from J; bases unmatched to any gene: 5. CDR3 bases: TGTGCCAGCAGCTACCGGGACAGATACTATGGCTACACCTTC. Its protein is CASSYRDRYYGYTF. The whole variable domain, filled in from reference TRBV7-2 and TRBJ1-2, reads GAGVSQSPSNKVTEKGKDVELRCDPISGHTALYWYRQSLGQGLEFLIYFQGNSAPDKSGLPSDRFSAERTGGSVSTLTIQRTQQEDSAVYLCASSYRDRYYGYTFGSGTRLTVV.

This clone was detected once. J is TRBJ2-2 and V is TRBV5-6, with a possible D match to TRBD1 (5 bases). Germline V CDR1 and CDR2: SGHDT, YYEEEE. CDR3 length: 15 residues. Deletions cut 2 bases from V and 6 bases from J, with 14 bases between. This chain's CDR3 is CASSLVGGAAGELFF. DNA of the CDR3: TGTGCCAGCAGCTTAGTAGGTGGGGCGGCCGGGGAGCTGTTTTTT.

This sequence joins TRBV7-3 and TRBJ2-5, with D tentatively TRBD1 (5 bases). The V gene's germline CDR1 is SGHTA and CDR2 FQGTGA. V lost 6 bases, J lost 2 bases, and 19 bases lay in between. The CDR3 contains 16 residues. CDR3 amino acids: CASSSQGPGLQETQYF. The CDR3 bases are TGTGCCAGCAGTTCTCAAGGACCAGGGCTACAAGAGACCCAGTACTTC. The whole variable domain, remainder taken from reference TRBV7-3 and TRBJ2-5, is GAGVSQTPSNKVTEKGKYVELRCDPISGHTALYWYRQSLGQGPEFLIYFQGTGAADDSGLPNDRFFAVRPEGSVSTLKIQRTERGDSAVYLCASSSQGPGLQETQYFGPGTRLLVL.

This chain connects TRBV9 to TRBJ1-2; 7 positions match TRBD1. The CDR3 is made up of 16 amino acids. With 0 bases clipped from V and 0 bases from J, the junction kept 5 bases outside the gene matches. Germline V CDR1 and CDR2: SGDLS, YYNGEE. This chain's CDR3 is CASSVATGISNYGYTF. The CDR3 DNA reads TGTGCCAGCAGCGTAGCGACAGGGATCTCTAACTATGGCTACACCTTC.

This chain connects TRBV2 to TRBJ2-7; TRBD2 is a possible D gene (5 bases). CDR1 and CDR2 from the germline V gene are SNHLY and FYNNEI. V lost 6 bases, J lost 0 bases, and 15 bases lay in between. The CDR3 spans 15 residues. In nucleotides, the CDR3 is TGTGCCAGCAGGGGCGGGCCTGCCCTCTCCTACGAGCAGTACTTC. Protein product: CASRGGPALSYEQYF.

The chain links TRBV10-1 to TRBJ2-3; D possibly corresponds to TRBD1 (6 bases). Looked up from germline, CDR1 is WNHNN and CDR2 is SYGVQD (reference sequence). There are 13 residues in the CDR3. Between the trimmed V and J ends, which lost 5 bases and 8 bases, there was a span of 14 bases. This CDR3 is CASSSDRSGTQYF. Written as DNA, the CDR3 is TGCGCCAGCAGTTCCGACAGGTCCGGTACGCAGTATTTT.

As for this clone: Different DNA sequences within this sample yield the same CDR3. J is TRBJ2-1 and V is TRBV9, with 9 bases identical to TRBD2. Germline V gene lookup returns CDR1 SGDLS and CDR2 YYNGEE. The CDR3 totals 16 residues. V lost 0 bases and J lost 0; bases outside the gene matches: 1. The DNA for the CDR3 is TGTGCCAGCAGCGTAGGTAGCGGGAGCTCCTACAATGAGCAGTTCTTC. Residues: CASSVGSGSSYNEQFF.

V gene TRBV6-6 combines with J gene TRBJ2-7; D call uncertain. Between the trimmed V and J ends, which lost 2 bases and 3 bases, there was a span of 8 bases. CDR1 and CDR2 from the germline V gene are MNHNY and SVGAGI (reference sequence). The CDR3 contains 13 residues. CDR3 coding DNA: TGTGCCAGCAGTTACAGTCACAGCTACGAGCAGTACTTC. Residues: CASSYSHSYEQYF.

This clone was counted between two and nine times. The genes are TRBV15 and TRBJ2-3, with D perhaps TRBD2 (6 bases). This CDR3 contains 14 residues. Germline lookup yields CDR1 LNHNV and CDR2 YYDKDF (reference sequence). V was pared by 10 bases and J by 0 bases, with 14 bases between. The CDR3 coding sequence is TGTGCCAGCGGGGTGGAATCTAGCACAGATACGCAGTATTTT. Amino acid sequence: CASGVESSTDTQYF.

This clone was detected only once. The chain has TRBV27 and TRBJ1-5, with D uncertain. From germline, CDR1 is MNHEY and CDR2 SMNVEV (reference sequence). Trimming shortened V by 11 bases and J by 4 bases, and 6 bases separated the two germline ends. This CDR3 has 10 amino acids. CDR3 DNA sequence: TGTGCCCGCTATAATCAGCCCCAGCATTTT. Translating it yields CARYNQPQHF.